The 18 T cell receptor beta chains below come from one sample, sequenced in a study of blood T cell repertoires in COVID-19. Profiling relied on immunoSEQ multiplex PCR, and the TCRdb table lists in-frame clones only, not all of them. The data hold tens of thousands of clones, with more than 75% observed a single time. The sample taken for sequencing was peripheral blood. These receptors were taken from a human donor in a cohort sampled during active COVID-19.

The chain has TRBV6-2 or TRBV6-3 and TRBJ1-1; no clear D gene. CDR1 MNHEY and CDR2 SVGEGT come from the germline V gene. The CDR3 totals 14 residues. Deletions cut 0 bases from V and 2 bases from J, with 7 bases between. The CDR3 DNA reads TGTGCCAGCAGTTACTCCGGGTTCAACACTGAAGCTTTCTTT. Protein product: CASSYSGFNTEAFF.

The V call is TRBV7-2, the J call TRBJ1-3; D is perhaps TRBD1 (6 bases). Germline V gives CDR1 SGHTA, CDR2 FQGNSA. This CDR3 comprises 12 residues. The V gene lost 6 bases and the J gene lost 14 bases, with 17 bases spanning the gap. Here the CDR3 DNA reads TGTGCCAGCAGATCGGACAGTAGGGAGTTATATTTT. Amino acid sequence: CASRSDSRELYF.

This chain uses TRBV18 with TRBJ2-1; 8 bases map to TRBD2. The CDR3 has 14 amino acids. V lost 3 bases and J lost 6; bases outside the gene matches: 4. Germline CDR1 reads KGHSH; CDR2 reads LQKENI. This chain's CDR3 is CASSPGLAGNEQFF. As DNA, the CDR3 is TGTGCCAGCTCACCCGGACTAGCCGGCAATGAGCAGTTCTTC.

The V gene is TRBV5-1, the J gene TRBJ2-6, with D possibly being TRBD2 (6 bases). Between the trimmed V and J ends, which lost 0 bases and 4 bases, there was a span of 14 bases. The CDR3 extends over 17 amino acids. Germline V gene lookup returns CDR1 SGHRS and CDR2 YFSETQ. The CDR3 bases are TGCGCCAGCAGCTTGGACGGGAGTCCCTCCGGGGCCAACGTCCTGACTTTC. This codes for CASSLDGSPSGANVLTF.

This clone was found a few times. This sequence joins TRBV25-1 and TRBJ1-1; D may be TRBD1 (5 bases). In germline, CDR1 is MGHDK, CDR2 SYGVNS. V dropped 6 bases and J dropped 4 bases, with 12 bases sitting between them. This CDR3 region has 13 residues. The CDR3 spells CASRRGGGTEAFF. CDR3 nucleotides: TGTGCCAGCAGGCGGGGGGGAGGCACTGAAGCTTTCTTT.

The CDR3 region has the DNA TGTGCCAGCAGCCCACCGGGACAGTTCTCTGGGGCCAACGTCCTGACTTTC. Protein sequence: CASSPPGQFSGANVLTF. The genes are TRBV13 and TRBJ2-6; 7 positions match TRBD1. V was pared by 5 bases and J by 0 bases, with 7 bases of the junction left unmatched. The germline CDR1 and CDR2 sequences are PRHDT and FYEKMQ (reference sequence). CDR3 size: 17 residues.

The chain carries TRBV28 and TRBJ1-5; D is possibly TRBD1 (5 bases). Trimming shortened V by 2 bases and J by 3 bases, and 14 bases separated the two germline ends. The germline V gene has CDR1 MDHEN and CDR2 SYDVKM. The CDR3 contains 16 residues. Here the CDR3 DNA reads TGTGCCAGCAGTTTAAGCCGGGGGTGGTTCAATCAGCCCCAGCATTTT. Translation: CASSLSRGWFNQPQHF. Combining the CDR3 with reference TRBV28 and TRBJ1-5 gives the whole variable domain DVKVTQSSRYLVKRTGEKVFLECVQDMDHENMFWYRQDPGLGLRLIYFSYDVKMKEKGDIPEGYSVSREKKERFSLILESASTNQTSMYLCASSLSRGWFNQPQHFGDGTRLSIL.

The V gene is TRBV9, the J gene TRBJ2-1, with TRBD2 matching over 9 bases. The CDR3 contains 15 residues. Germline trimming cut 6 bases from V and 5 bases from J; bases unmatched to any gene: 9. The germline gives CDR1 SGDLS, CDR2 YYNGEE. CDR3 loop: CASNRLAEGNNEQFF. The CDR3 coding sequence is TGTGCCAGCAACCGACTAGCGGAGGGGAACAATGAGCAGTTCTTC.

This clone was detected only once. The chain links TRBV11-3 to TRBJ2-1; the match to TRBD2 covers 9 bases. The CDR3 loop spans 14 amino acids. CDR1 is SGHNT and CDR2 is YENEEA in the germline V gene. Unmatched junction bases numbered 8, after V lost 6 bases and J lost 8 bases. The CDR3 is CASSSRLAADEQFF. The CDR3 coding sequence is TGTGCCAGCAGTTCCCGACTAGCGGCAGATGAGCAGTTCTTC.

The J gene is TRBJ1-3, the V gene TRBV7-2; 7 bases line up with TRBD1. V shed 1 base and J 2 bases; nucleotides not matched to a gene: 2. The CDR3 totals 15 residues. Germline V CDR1 and CDR2: SGHTA, FQGNSA. This CDR3 is CASSLGTGAGNTIYF. The CDR3 region has the DNA TGTGCCAGCAGCTTAGGAACAGGGGCTGGAAACACCATATATTTT. Complete variable domain (other parts from reference TRBV7-2 and TRBJ1-3): GAGVSQSPSNKVTEKGKDVELRCDPISGHTALYWYRQSLGQGLEFLIYFQGNSAPDKSGLPSDRFSAERTGGSVSTLTIQRTQQEDSAVYLCASSLGTGAGNTIYFGEGSWLTVV.

In DNA, the CDR3 is TGTGCCAGCAGTTTACGCACTAGCGGGAACGAGCAGTACTTC. As protein: CASSLRTSGNEQYF. The chain joins TRBV27 to TRBJ2-7; TRBD2 matches 10 bases. CDR1 and CDR2 (germline): MNHEY, SMNVEV (reference sequence). CDR3 length: 14 amino acids. After removal of 2 bases from V and 5 bases from J, the junction contained 3 bases not matched to a gene.

The chain combines TRBV6-4 with TRBJ2-1; 12 bases are shared with TRBD2. Trimming at V came to 5 bases and at J to 7 bases, leaving 3 bases not matched to a gene. Germline V gene lookup returns CDR1 MRHNA and CDR2 SNTAGT. CDR3 length: 14 amino acids. CDR3 sequence: CASSIGTSGNEQFF. The CDR3 bases are TGTGCCAGCAGTATAGGGACTAGCGGGAATGAGCAGTTCTTC.

The chain carries TRBV4-1 and TRBJ2-7; D uncertain. This CDR3 is built from 14 residues. Trimming shortened V by 0 bases and J by 1 base, and 7 bases separated the two germline ends. Looked up from germline, CDR1 is MGHRA and CDR2 is YSYEKL. DNA of the CDR3: TGCGCCAGCAGCCAAGATTTCCCTTCCTACGAGCAGTACTTC. Its protein product is CASSQDFPSYEQYF.

V gene TRBV27 combines with J gene TRBJ2-7; a weak D match, TRBD1 (6 bases). Germline CDR1 is MNHEY and CDR2 is SMNVEV (reference sequence). V was clipped by 2 bases and J by 7 bases, with 9 bases between them. The CDR3 extends over 12 amino acids. CDR3 DNA sequence: TGTGCCAGCAGTTTAGGTACAGGGGAGCAGTACTTC. It encodes CASSLGTGEQYF.

V and J are TRBV4-1 and TRBJ2-7; 10 bases are shared with TRBD1. The germline CDR1 and CDR2 sequences are MGHRA and YSYEKL. The CDR3 extends over 15 amino acids. The V and J ends lost 0 bases and 1 base, in that order; junction bases with no gene match: 0. The CDR3, as DNA: TGCGCCAGCAGCCAAGAGGACAGGGGGTCCTACGAGCAGTACTTC. It is translated as CASSQEDRGSYEQYF.

The chain employs TRBV7-9 and TRBJ2-1, with D tentatively TRBD2 (6 bases). This CDR3 region has 13 residues. Between the trimmed V and J ends, which lost 3 bases and 7 bases, there was a span of 10 bases. Germline CDR1 reads SEHNR; CDR2 reads FQNEAQ (reference sequence). CDR3 sequence: CASSFIGSNEQFF. Written as DNA, the CDR3 is TGTGCCAGCAGCTTCATCGGGAGTAATGAGCAGTTCTTC.

This chain connects TRBV29-1 to TRBJ1-1; tentative D call: TRBD1 (6 bases). The CDR3 is made up of 17 amino acids. Trimming pared 2 bases from V and 1 base from J, leaving 20 bases between. From germline, CDR1 is SQVTM and CDR2 ANQGSEA. The CDR3 DNA is TGCAGCGTTGAAACGGCCAGGGGCCACCTCGGGAACACTGAAGCTTTCTTT. This encodes CSVETARGHLGNTEAFF.

V gene TRBV27 combines with J gene TRBJ2-7; no clear D gene. The V and J ends lost 2 bases and 2 bases respectively, with 7 bases between them. This CDR3 spans 13 amino acids. Per germline, CDR1 MNHEY and CDR2 SMNVEV (reference sequence). CDR3 sequence: CASSLGHAYEQYF. CDR3 DNA sequence: TGTGCCAGCAGTTTAGGGCACGCCTACGAGCAGTACTTC.